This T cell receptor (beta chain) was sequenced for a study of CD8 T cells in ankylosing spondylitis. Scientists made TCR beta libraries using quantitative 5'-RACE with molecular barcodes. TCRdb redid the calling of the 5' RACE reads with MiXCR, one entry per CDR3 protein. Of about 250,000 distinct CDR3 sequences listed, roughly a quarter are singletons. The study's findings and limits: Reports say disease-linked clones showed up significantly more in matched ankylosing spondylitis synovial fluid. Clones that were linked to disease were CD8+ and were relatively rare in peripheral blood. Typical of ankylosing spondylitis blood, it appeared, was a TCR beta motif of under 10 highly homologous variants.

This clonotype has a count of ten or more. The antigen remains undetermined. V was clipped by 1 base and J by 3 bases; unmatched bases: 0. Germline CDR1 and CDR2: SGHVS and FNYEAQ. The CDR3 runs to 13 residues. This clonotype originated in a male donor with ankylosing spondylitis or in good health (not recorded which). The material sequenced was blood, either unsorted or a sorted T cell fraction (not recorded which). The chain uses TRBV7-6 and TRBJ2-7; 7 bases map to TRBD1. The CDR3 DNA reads TGTGCCAGCAGCTTAGGGGACAGCTACGAGCAGTACTTC. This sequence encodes CASSLGDSYEQYF.